This T cell receptor (beta chain) was recovered during a study of blood T cells in healthy people across ages. A J-beta primer mix and a sample-barcoded 5' primer were used in a second PCR of roughly 6 to 12 cycles. CDR3-containing paired-end reads numbering at least 2.5 million came from each sample. TCRdb independently ran MiXCR on the 5' RACE reads; one entry per CDR3 protein. The repertoire has around 1.7 million distinct CDR3 sequences, roughly 27% of them found once; the top ten carry 7.7%. Total RNA extracted from each sample amounted to at least 6 micrograms. A note on this clonotype: Compared with germline, one end of the junction differs, possibly owing to a read error.

Per the germline V gene, CDR1 is MNHEY and CDR2 is SMNVEV (reference sequence). This CDR3 has 15 amino acids. The sample consisted of blood. This TCR came from a woman in her twenties or thirties in good health. The rearrangement uses TRBV27 and TRBJ2-5; 7 positions match TRBD2. CDR3 loop: CASSLRRTSQEAQYF. For the CDR3, the DNA is TGTGCCAGCAGTTTAAGGCGGACTAGTCAAGAGGCCCAGTACTTC.